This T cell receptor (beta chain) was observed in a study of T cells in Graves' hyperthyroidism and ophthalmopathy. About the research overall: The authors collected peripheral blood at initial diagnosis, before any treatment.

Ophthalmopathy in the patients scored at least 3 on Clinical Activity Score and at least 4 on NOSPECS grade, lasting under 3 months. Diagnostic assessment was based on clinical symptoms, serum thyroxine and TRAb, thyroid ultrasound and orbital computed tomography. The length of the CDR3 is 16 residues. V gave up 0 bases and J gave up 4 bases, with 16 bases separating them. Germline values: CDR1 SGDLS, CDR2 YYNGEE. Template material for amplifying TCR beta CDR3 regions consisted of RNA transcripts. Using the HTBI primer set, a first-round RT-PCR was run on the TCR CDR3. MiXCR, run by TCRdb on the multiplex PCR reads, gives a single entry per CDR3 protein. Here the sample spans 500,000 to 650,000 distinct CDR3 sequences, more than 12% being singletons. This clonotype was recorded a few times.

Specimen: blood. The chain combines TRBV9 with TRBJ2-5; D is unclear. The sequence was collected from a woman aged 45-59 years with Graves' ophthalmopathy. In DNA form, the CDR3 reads TGTGCCAGCAGCGTAGAGGGCGTCCGGGTCTCAGAGACCCAGTACTTC. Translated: CASSVEGVRVSETQYF.